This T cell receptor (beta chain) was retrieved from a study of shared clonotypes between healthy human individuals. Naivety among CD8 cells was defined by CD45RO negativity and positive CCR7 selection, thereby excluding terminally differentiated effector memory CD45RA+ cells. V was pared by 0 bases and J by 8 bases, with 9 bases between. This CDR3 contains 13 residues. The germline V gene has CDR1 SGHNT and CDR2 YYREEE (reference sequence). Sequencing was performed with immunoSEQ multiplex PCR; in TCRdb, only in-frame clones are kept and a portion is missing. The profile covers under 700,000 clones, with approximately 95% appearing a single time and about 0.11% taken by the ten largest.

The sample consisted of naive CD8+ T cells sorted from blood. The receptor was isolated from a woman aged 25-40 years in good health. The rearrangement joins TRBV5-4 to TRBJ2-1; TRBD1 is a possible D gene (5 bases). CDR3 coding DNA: TGTGCCAGCAGCTTGGTGACAGTGGATGAGCAGTTCTTC. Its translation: CASSLVTVDEQFF.